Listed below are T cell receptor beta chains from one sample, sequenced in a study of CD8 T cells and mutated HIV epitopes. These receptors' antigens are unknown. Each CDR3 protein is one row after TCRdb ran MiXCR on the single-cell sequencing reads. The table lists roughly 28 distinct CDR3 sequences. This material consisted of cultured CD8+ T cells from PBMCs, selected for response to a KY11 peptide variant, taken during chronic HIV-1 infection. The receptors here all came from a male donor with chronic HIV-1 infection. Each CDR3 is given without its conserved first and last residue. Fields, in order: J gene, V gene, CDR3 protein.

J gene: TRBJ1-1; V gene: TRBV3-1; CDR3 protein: ASSQDINSNTEAF
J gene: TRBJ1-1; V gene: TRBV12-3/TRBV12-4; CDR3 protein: ASRHYGGVGQGPEAF
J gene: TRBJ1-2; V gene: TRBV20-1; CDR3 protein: SPTGTNYGYT
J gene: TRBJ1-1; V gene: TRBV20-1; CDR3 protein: SAPHQDINSNTEAF
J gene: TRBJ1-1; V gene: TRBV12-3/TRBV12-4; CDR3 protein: ASSPQQGMNTEAF